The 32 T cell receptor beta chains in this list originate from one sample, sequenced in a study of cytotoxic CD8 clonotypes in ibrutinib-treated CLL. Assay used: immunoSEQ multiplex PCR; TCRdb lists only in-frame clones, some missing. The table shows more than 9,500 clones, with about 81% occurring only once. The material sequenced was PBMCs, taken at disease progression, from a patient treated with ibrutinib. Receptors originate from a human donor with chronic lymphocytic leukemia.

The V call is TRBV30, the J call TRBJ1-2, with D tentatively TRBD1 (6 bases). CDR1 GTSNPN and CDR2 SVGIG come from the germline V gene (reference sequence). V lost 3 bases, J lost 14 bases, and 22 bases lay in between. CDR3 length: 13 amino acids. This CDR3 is CAWSPTRGTPGTF. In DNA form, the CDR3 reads TGTGCCTGGAGCCCAACGAGGGGGACCCCGGGAACCTTC.

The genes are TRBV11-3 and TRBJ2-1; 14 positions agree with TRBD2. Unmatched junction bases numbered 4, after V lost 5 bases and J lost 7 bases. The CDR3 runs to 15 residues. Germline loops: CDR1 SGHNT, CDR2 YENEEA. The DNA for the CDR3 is TGTGCCAGCAGCCCCGGACTAGCGGGAGGTAATGAGCAGTTCTTC. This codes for CASSPGLAGGNEQFF.

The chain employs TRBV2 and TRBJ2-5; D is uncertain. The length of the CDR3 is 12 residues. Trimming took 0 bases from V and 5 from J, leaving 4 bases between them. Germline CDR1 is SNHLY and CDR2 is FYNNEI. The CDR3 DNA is TGTGCCAGCAGTGAAGCTTGGGAGACCCAGTACTTC. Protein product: CASSEAWETQYF. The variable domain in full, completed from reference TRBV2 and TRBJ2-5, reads EPEVTQTPSHQVTQMGQEVILRCVPISNHLYFYWYRQILGQKVEFLVSFYNNEISEKSEIFDDQFSVERPDGSNFTLKIRSTKLEDSAMYFCASSEAWETQYFGPGTRLLVL.

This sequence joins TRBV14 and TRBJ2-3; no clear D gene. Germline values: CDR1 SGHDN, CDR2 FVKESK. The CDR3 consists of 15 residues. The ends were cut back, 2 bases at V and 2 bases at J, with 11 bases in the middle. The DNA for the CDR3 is TGTGCCAGCAGCCAAAGCTTAGGGTACACAGATACGCAGTATTTT. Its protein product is CASSQSLGYTDTQYF.

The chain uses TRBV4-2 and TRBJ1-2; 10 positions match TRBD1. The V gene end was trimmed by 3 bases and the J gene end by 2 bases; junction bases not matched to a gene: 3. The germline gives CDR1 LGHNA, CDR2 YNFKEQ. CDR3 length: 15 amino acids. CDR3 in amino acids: CASSQDRGENYGYTF. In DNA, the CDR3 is TGTGCCAGCAGCCAGGACAGGGGGGAGAACTATGGCTACACCTTC.

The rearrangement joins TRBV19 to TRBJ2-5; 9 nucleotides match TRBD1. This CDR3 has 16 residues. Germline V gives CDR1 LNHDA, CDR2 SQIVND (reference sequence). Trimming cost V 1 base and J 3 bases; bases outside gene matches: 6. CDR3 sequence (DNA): TGTGCCAGTAGTATAGTGACGGGACAGGGAAAAGAGACCCAGTACTTC. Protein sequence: CASSIVTGQGKETQYF.

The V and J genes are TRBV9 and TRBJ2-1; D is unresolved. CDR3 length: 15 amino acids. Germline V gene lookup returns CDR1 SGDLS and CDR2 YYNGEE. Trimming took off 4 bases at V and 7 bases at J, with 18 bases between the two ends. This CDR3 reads CASSPGGGAINEQFF. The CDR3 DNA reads TGTGCCAGCAGCCCCGGCGGTGGCGCCATTAATGAGCAGTTCTTC.

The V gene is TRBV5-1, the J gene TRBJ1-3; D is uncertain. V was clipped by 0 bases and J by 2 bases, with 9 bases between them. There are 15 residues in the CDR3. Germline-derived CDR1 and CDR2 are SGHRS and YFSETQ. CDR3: CASSLVHGAGNTIYF. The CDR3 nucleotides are TGCGCCAGCAGCTTGGTGCACGGTGCTGGAAACACCATATATTTT.

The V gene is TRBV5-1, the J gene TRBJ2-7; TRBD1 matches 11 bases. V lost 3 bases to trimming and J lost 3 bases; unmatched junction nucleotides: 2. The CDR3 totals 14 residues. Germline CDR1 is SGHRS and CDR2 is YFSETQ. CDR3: CASSWGTGGYEQYF. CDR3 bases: TGCGCCAGCAGCTGGGGGACAGGGGGCTACGAGCAGTACTTC. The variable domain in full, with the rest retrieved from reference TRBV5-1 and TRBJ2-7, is KAGVTQTPRYLIKTRGQQVTLSCSPISGHRSVSWYQQTPGQGLQFLFEYFSETQRNKGNFPGRFSGRQFSNSRSEMNVSTLELGDSALYLCASSWGTGGYEQYFGPGTRLTVT.

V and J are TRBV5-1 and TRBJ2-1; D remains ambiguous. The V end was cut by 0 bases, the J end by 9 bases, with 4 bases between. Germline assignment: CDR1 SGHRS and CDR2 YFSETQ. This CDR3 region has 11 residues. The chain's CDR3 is CASSLAVEQFF. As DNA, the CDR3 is TGCGCCAGCAGCTTGGCGGTTGAGCAGTTCTTC. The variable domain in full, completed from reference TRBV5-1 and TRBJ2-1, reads KAGVTQTPRYLIKTRGQQVTLSCSPISGHRSVSWYQQTPGQGLQFLFEYFSETQRNKGNFPGRFSGRQFSNSRSEMNVSTLELGDSALYLCASSLAVEQFFGPGTRLTVL.

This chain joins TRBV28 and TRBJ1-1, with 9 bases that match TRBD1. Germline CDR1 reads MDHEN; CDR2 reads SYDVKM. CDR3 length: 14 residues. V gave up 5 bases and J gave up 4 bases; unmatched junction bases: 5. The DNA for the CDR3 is TGTGCCAGCAGTCCCGGGACAGGGAGCACTGAAGCTTTCTTT. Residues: CASSPGTGSTEAFF.

CDR3 in DNA: TGTGCCAGCAGCCCCCAGACTAGCGGACAAGAGACCCAGTACTTC. It encodes CASSPQTSGQETQYF. The chain uses TRBV9 and TRBJ2-5, with 9 positions matching TRBD2. Looked up from germline, CDR1 is SGDLS and CDR2 is YYNGEE. This CDR3 has 15 amino acids. The junction had 6 bases not matched to a gene; V was cut back by 4 bases and J by 2 bases.

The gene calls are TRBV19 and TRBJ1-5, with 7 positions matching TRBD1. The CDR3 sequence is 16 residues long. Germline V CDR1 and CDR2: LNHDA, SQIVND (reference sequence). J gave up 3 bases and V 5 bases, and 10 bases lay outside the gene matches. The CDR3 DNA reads TGTGCCAGTAGTTCCCGAACAGGGGCCATCAATCAGCCCCAGCATTTT. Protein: CASSSRTGAINQPQHF.

The CDR3 bases are TGTGCCAGCAGCATGCCTCTAGCGGGAGGGTCCTACGAGCAGTACTTC. Translation gives CASSMPLAGGSYEQYF. V and J are TRBV7-2 and TRBJ2-7, with 12 bases that match TRBD2. Per germline, CDR1 SGHTA and CDR2 FQGNSA. The CDR3 consists of 16 residues. The V gene end was trimmed by 5 bases and the J gene end by 1 base; junction bases not matched to a gene: 6.

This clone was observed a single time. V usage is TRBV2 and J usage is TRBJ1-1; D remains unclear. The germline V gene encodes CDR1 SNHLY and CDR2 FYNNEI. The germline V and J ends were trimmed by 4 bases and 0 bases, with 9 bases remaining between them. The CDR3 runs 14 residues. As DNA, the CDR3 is TGTGCCAGCAGTGCGCGGAGTCTGAACACTGAAGCTTTCTTT. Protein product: CASSARSLNTEAFF.

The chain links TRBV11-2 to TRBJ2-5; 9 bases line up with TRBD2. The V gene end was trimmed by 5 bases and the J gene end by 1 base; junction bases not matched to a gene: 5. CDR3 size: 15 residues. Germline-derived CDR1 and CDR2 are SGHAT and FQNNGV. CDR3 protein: CASSTSLAGQETQYF. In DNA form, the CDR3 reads TGTGCCAGCAGCACCTCACTAGCGGGCCAAGAGACCCAGTACTTC. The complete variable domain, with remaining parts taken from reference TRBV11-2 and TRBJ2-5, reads EAGVAQSPRYKIIEKRQSVAFWCNPISGHATLYWYQQILGQGPKLLIQFQNNGVVDDSQLPKDRFSAERLKGVDSTLKIQPAKLEDSAVYLCASSTSLAGQETQYFGPGTRLLVL.

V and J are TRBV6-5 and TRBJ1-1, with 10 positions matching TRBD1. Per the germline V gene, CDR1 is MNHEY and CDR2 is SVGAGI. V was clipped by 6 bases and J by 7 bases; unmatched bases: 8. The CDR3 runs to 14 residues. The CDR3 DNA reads TGTGCCAGCAGAGTGACAGGGGGCGAGGGTGAAGCTTTCTTT. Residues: CASRVTGGEGEAFF.

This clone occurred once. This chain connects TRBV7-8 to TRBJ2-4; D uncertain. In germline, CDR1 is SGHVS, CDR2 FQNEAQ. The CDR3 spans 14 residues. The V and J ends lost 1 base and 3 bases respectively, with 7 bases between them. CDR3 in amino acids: CASSLGGVKNIQYF. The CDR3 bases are TGTGCCAGCAGCTTAGGAGGAGTCAAAAACATTCAGTACTTC.

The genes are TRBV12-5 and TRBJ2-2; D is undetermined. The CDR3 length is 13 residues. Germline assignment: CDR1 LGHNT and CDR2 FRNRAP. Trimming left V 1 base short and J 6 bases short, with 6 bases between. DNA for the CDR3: TGTGCTAGTGGTTTGGAGGCGTCCGGGGAGCTGTTTTTT. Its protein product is CASGLEASGELFF. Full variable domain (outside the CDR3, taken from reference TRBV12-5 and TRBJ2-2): DARVTQTPRHKVTEMGQEVTMRCQPILGHNTVFWYRQTMMQGLELLAYFRNRAPLDDSGMPKDRFSAEMPDATLATLKIQPSEPRDSAVYFCASGLEASGELFFGEGSRLTVL.

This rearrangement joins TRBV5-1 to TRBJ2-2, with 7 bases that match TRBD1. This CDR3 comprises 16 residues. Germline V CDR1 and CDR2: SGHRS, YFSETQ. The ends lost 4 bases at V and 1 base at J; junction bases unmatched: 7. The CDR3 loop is CASSPGTDGNTGELFF. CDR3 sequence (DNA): TGCGCCAGCAGCCCCGGGACAGATGGGAACACCGGGGAGCTGTTTTTT.

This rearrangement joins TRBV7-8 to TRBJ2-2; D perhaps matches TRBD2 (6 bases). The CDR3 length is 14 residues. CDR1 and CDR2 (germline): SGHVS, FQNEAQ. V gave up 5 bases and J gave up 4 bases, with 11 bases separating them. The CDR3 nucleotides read TGTGCCAGCAGCCAAACTAGCATCACCGGGGAGCTGTTTTTT. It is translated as CASSQTSITGELFF.

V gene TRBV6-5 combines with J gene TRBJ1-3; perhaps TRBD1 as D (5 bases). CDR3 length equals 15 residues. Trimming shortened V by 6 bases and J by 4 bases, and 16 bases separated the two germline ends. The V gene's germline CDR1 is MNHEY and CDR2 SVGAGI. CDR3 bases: TGTGCCAGCAGGGGGGTCCGTAGCGGGGGAAACACCATATATTTT. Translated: CASRGVRSGGNTIYF.

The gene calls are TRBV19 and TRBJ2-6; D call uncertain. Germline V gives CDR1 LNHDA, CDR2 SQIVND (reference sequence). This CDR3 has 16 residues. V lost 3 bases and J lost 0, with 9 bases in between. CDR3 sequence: CASSMGLSSGANVLTF. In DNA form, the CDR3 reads TGTGCCAGTAGTATGGGGTTGAGCTCTGGGGCCAACGTCCTGACTTTC.

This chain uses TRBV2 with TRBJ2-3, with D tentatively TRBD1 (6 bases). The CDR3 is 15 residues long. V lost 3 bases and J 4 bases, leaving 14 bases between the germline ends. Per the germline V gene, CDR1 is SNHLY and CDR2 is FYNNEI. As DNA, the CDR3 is TGTGCCAGCAGTGAGTGGAACAGGGAGCCAGATACGCAGTATTTT. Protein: CASSEWNREPDTQYF.

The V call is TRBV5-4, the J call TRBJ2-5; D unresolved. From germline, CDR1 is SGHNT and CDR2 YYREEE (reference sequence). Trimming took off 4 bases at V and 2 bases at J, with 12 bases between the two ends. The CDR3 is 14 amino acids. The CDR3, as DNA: TGTGCCAGCAGCCCCCGGACGGATCAAGAGACCCAGTACTTC. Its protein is CASSPRTDQETQYF. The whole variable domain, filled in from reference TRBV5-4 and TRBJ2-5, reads ETGVTQSPTHLIKTRGQQVTLRCSSQSGHNTVSWYQQALGQGPQFIFQYYREEENGRGNFPPRFSGLQFPNYSSELNVNALELDDSALYLCASSPRTDQETQYFGPGTRLLVL.

CDR3 in DNA: TGTGCCAGCAGCTTAGCGCCTCGGGGAGAGACCCAGTACTTC. Translation: CASSLAPRGETQYF. The chain uses TRBV7-9 and TRBJ2-5, with TRBD2 as a possible D gene (5 bases). Trimming cost V 0 bases and J 4 bases, with 9 bases left between them. CDR1 is SEHNR, CDR2 FQNEAQ, per germline (reference sequence). The CDR3 sequence is 14 residues long. The full variable domain, with the rest looked up from reference TRBV7-9 and TRBJ2-5, is DTGVSQNPRHKITKRGQNVTFRCDPISEHNRLYWYRQTLGQGPEFLTYFQNEAQLEKSRLLSDRFSAERPKGSFSTLEIQRTEQGDSAMYLCASSLAPRGETQYFGPGTRLLVL.

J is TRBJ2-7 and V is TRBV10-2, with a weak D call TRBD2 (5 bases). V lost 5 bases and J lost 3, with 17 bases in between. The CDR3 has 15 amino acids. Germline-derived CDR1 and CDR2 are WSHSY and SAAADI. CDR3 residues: CASSSAGIRDYEQYF. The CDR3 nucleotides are TGCGCCAGCAGTTCCGCCGGGATTAGGGACTACGAGCAGTACTTC.

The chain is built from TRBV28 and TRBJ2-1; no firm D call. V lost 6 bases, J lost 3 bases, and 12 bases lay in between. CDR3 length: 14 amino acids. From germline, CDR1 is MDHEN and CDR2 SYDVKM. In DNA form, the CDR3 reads TGTGCCAGCAGCCCGGCCATTATCTACAATGAGCAGTTCTTC. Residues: CASSPAIIYNEQFF.

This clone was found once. The CDR3 here is CASSEGPGQRTLNTEAFF. Written as DNA, the CDR3 is TGTGCCAGCAGTGAAGGCCCGGGACAGCGAACTCTGAACACTGAAGCTTTCTTT. The genes are TRBV6-1 and TRBJ1-1, with 7 positions matching TRBD1. This CDR3 is built from 18 residues. V shed 1 base, J shed 0 bases, and the junction held 11 bases outside the gene matches. Per germline, CDR1 MNHNS and CDR2 SASEGT.

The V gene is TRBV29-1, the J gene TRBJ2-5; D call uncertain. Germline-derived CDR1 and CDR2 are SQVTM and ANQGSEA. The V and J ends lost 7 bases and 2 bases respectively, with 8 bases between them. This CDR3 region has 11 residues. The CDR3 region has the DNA TGCAGCGCGGGCCAACAAGAGACCCAGTACTTC. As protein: CSAGQQETQYF.

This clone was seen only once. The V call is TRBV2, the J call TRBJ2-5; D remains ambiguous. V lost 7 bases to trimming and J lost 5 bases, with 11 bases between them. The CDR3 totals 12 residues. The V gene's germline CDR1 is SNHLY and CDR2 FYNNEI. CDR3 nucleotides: TGTGCCAGCAAGGTCGACGAGGAGACCCAGTACTTC. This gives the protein CASKVDEETQYF.

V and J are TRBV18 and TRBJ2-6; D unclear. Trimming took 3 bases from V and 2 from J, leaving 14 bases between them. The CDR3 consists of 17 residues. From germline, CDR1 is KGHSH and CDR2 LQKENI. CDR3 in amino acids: CASSPLTDSAGANVLTF. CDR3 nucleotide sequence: TGTGCCAGCTCACCCCTGACCGACTCTGCTGGGGCCAACGTCCTGACTTTC.